This T cell receptor (beta chain) was documented in a study of spatial heterogeneity in lung cancer. About the research overall: Detection consistently yielded more beta chains than alpha chains. The study, taken as a whole, reports: The study found ubiquitous expanded tumor TCRs in blood more at resection than follow-up.

Time point: blood at routine non-recurrence follow-up after resection. In each case, whole RNA from tumor, nontumor lung or frozen PBMC was sequenced unsorted. Of note for this clonotype: What it binds is unknown.

TCRdb passed the 5' RACE reads through MiXCR, listing each CDR3 protein once. The sample lists about 120,000 distinct CDR3 sequences, 12% occurring once. The CDR3 is 13 amino acids. Germline loops: CDR1 WSHSY, CDR2 SAAADI. Trimming removed 3 bases at V and 3 bases at J, with 6 bases between. The sequence was collected from a male donor with early-stage non-small cell lung cancer. Sequences were derived from PBMCs, sampled at follow-up. The chain uses TRBV10-2 and TRBJ1-3, with D unresolved. CDR3 DNA: TGCGCCAGCAGTGACAGGAATGGAAACACCATATATTTT. Amino acids: CASSDRNGNTIYF.